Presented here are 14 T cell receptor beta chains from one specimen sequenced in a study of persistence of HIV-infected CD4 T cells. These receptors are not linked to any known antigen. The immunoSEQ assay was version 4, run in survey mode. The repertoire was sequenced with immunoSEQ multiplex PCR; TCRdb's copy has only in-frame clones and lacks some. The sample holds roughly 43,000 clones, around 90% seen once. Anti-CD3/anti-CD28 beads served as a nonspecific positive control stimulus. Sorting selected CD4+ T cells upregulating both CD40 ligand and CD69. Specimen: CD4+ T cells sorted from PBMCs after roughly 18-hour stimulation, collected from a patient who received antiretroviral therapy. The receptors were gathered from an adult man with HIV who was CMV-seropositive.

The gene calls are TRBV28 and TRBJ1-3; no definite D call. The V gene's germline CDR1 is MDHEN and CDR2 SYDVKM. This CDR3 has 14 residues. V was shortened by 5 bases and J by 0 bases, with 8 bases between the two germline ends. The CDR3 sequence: CASSRATSGNTIYF. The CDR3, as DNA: TGTGCCAGCAGTCGGGCCACCTCTGGAAACACCATATATTTT.

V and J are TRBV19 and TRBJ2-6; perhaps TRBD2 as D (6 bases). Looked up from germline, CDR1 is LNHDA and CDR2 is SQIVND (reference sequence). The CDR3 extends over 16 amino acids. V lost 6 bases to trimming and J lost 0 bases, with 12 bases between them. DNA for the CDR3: TGTGCCAGTAGACCGGGACTTAGCTCTGGGGCCAACGTCCTGACTTTC. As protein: CASRPGLSSGANVLTF.

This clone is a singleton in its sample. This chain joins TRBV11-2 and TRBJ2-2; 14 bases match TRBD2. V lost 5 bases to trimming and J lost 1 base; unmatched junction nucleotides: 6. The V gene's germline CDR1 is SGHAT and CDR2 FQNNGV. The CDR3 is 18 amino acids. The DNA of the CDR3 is TGTGCCAGCAGCCGTGGGACTAGCGGGGGCCTGAACACCGGGGAGCTGTTTTTT. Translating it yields CASSRGTSGGLNTGELFF.

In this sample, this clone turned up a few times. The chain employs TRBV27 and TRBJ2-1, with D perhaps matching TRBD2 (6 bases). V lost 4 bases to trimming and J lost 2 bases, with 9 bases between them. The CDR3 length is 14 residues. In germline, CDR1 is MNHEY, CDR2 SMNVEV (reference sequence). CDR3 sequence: CASSSRGTYNEQFF. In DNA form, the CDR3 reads TGTGCCAGCAGTTCCCGGGGGACCTACAATGAGCAGTTCTTC.

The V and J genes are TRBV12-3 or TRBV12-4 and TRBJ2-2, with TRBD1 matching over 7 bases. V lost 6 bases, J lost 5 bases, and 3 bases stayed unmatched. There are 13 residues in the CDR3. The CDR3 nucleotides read TGTGCCAGCAGCCGACAGGGAACCGGGGAGCTGTTTTTT. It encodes CASSRQGTGELFF.

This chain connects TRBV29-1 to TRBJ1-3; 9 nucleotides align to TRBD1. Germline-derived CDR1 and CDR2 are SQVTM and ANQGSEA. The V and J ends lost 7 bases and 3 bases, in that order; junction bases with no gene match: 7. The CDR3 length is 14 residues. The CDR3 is CSAQGQGFGNTIYF. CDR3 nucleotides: TGCAGCGCCCAGGGACAGGGCTTTGGAAACACCATATATTTT.

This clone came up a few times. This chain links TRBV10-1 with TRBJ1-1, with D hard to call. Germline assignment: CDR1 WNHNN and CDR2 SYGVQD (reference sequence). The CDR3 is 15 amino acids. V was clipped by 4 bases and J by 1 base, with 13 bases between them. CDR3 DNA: TGCGCCAGCAGTGTGCGGGCTTTAGGGAACACTGAAGCTTTCTTT. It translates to CASSVRALGNTEAFF.

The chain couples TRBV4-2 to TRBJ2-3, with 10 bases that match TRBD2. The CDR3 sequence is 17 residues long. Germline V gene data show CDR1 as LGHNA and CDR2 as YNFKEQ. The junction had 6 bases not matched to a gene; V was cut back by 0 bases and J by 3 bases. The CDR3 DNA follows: TGTGCCAGCAGCCAAGAATTCCTAGCGGGGGCTACAGATACGCAGTATTTT. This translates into CASSQEFLAGATDTQYF.

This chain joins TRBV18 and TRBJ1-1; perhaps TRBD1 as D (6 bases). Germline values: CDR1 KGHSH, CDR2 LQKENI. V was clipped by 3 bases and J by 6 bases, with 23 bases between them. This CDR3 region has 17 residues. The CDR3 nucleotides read TGTGCCAGCTCACCCCTCCAGGAGCTGGGGGGCAGGGCTGAAGCTTTCTTT. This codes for CASSPLQELGGRAEAFF.

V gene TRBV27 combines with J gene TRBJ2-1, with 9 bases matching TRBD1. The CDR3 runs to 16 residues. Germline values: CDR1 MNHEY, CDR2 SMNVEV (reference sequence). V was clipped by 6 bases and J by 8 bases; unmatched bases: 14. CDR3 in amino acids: CASSLKQGAGNYEQFF. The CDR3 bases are TGTGCCAGCAGCCTTAAACAGGGGGCAGGAAACTATGAGCAGTTCTTC.

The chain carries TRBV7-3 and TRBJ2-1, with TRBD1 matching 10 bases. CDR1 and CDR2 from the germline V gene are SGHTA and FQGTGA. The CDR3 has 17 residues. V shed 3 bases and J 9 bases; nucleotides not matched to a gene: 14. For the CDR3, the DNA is TGTGCCAGCAGCTTGGCGGCCCCCCGACAGGGGGCAAGTGAGCAGTTCTTC. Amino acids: CASSLAAPRQGASEQFF.

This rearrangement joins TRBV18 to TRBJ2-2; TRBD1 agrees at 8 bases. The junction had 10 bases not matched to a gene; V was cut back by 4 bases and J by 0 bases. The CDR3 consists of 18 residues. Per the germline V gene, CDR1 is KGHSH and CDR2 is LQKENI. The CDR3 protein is CASSLFGQGITNTGELFF. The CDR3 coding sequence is TGTGCCAGCTCACTTTTCGGACAGGGCATTACGAACACCGGGGAGCTGTTTTTT. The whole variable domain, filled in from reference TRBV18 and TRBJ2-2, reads NAGVMQNPRHLVRRRGQEARLRCSPMKGHSHVYWYRQLPEEGLKFMVYLQKENIIDESGMPKERFSAEFPKEGPSILRIQQVVRGDSAAYFCASSLFGQGITNTGELFFGEGSRLTVL.

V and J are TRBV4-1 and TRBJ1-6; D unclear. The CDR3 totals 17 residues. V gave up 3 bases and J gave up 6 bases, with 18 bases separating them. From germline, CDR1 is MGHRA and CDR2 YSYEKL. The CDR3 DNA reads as TGCGCCAGCAGCCAGGAAGGCTCGGGGAGGGTTAATTCACCCCTCCACTTT. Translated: CASSQEGSGRVNSPLHF.

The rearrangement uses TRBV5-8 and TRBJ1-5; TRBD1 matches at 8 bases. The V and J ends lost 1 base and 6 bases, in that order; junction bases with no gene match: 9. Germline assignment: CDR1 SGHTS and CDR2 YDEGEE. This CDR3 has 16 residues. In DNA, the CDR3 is TGTGCCAGCAGCTTGAGGTCAGGGGGCGGGAGTCAGCCCCAGCATTTT. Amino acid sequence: CASSLRSGGGSQPQHF.